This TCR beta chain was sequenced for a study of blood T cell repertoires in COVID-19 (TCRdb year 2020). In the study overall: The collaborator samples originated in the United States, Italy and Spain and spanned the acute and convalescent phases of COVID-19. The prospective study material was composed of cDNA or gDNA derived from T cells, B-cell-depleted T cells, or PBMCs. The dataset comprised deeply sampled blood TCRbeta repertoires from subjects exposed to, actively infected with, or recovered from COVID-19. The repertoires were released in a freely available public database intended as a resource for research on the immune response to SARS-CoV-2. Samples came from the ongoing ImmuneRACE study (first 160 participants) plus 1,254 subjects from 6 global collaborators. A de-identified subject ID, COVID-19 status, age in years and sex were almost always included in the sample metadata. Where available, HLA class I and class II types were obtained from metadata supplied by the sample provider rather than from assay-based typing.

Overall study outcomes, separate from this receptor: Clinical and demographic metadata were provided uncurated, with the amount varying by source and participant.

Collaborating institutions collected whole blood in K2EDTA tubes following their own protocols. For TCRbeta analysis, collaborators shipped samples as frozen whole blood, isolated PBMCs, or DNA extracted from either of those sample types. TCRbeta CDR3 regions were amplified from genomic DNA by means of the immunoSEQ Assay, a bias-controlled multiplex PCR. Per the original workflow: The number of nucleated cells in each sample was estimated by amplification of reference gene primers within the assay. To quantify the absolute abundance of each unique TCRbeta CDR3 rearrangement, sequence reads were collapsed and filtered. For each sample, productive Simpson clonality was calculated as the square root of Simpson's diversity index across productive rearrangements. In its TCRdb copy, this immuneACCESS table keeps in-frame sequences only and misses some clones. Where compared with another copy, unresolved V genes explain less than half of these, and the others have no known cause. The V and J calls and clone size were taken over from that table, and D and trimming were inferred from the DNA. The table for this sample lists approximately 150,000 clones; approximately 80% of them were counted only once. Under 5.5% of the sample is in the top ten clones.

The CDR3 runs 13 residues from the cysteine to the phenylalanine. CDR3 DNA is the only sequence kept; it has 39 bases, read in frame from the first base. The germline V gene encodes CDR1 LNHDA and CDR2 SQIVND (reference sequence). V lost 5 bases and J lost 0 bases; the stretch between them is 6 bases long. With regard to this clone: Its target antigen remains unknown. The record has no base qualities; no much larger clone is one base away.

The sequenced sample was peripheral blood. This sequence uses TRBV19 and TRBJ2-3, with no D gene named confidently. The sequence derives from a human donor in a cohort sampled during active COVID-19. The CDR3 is CASSSDSTDTQYF. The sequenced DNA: TGTGCCAGTAGTTCAGATAGCACAGATACGCAGTATTTT.